This TCR beta chain was profiled in a study of memory CD4+ T cells and cytomegalovirus serostatus. Measured with immunoSEQ multiplex PCR; TCRdb has only the in-frame clones, and not every one. The sample lists tens of thousands of clones; roughly 78% were seen once. Points from the study as a whole: CD4+ memory repertoires contained about 40% of the roughly 160 reported CMV TCRbeta sequences.

On this clone itself: Antigen unknown.

V was trimmed by 3 bases and J by 1 base, leaving 9 bases between them. CDR1 is LNHNV and CDR2 is YYDKDF in the germline V gene (reference sequence). The CDR3 totals 14 residues. The sort gate was single viable CD3+CD4+CD8-CD45RO+ cells for memory CD4+ T cells. This chain uses TRBV15 with TRBJ2-5; D perhaps matches TRBD2 (5 bases). The sequence was collected from an adult in good health and CMV-seronegative. Sequences were obtained from memory CD4+ T cells from blood. The CDR3 nucleotides read TGTGCCACCAGCAGTGCGGGCTTCCAAGAGACCCAGTACTTC. Protein: CATSSAGFQETQYF.